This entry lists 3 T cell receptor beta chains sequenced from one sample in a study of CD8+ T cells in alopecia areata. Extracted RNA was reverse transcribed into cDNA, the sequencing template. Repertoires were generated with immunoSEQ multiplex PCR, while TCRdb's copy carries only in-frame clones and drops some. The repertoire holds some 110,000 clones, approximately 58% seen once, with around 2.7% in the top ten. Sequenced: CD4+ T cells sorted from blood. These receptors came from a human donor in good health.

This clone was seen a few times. The CDR3 nucleotides read TGTGCCAGCAGCTCGGAGGCTCCAGGCTACACCTTC. This encodes CASSSEAPGYTF. The J gene is TRBJ1-2, the V gene TRBV11-2; D not resolved. Germline assignment: CDR1 SGHAT and CDR2 FQNNGV. V was shortened by 4 bases and J by 8 bases, with 11 bases between the two germline ends. The CDR3 contains 12 residues. Full variable domain (missing parts from reference TRBV11-2 and TRBJ1-2): EAGVAQSPRYKIIEKRQSVAFWCNPISGHATLYWYQQILGQGPKLLIQFQNNGVVDDSQLPKDRFSAERLKGVDSTLKIQPAKLEDSAVYLCASSSEAPGYTFGSGTRLTVV.

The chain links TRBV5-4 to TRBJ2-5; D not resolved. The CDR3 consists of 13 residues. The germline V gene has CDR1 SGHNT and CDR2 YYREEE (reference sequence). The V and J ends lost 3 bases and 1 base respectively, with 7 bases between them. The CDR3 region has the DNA TGTGCCAGCAGCTACTCCCTCCAAGAGACCCAGTACTTC. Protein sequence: CASSYSLQETQYF.

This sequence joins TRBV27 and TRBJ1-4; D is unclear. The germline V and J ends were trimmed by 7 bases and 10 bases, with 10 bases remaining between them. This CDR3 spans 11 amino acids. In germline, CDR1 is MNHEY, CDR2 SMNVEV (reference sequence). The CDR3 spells CASTNRGKLFF. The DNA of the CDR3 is TGTGCCAGCACCAATCGGGGAAAACTGTTTTTT.